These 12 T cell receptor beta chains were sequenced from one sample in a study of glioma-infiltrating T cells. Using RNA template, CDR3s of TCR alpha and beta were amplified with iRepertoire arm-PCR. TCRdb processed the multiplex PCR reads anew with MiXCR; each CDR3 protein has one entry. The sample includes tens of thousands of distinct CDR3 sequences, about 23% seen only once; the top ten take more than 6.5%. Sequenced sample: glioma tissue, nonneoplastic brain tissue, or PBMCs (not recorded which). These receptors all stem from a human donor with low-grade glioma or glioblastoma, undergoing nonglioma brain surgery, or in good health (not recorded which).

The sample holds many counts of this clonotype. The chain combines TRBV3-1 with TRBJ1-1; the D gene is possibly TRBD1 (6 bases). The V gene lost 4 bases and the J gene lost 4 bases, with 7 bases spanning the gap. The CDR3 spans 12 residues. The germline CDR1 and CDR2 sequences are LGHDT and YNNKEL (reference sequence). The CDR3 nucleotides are TGTGCCAGCAGCCTCAGGGGCACTGAAGCTTTCTTT. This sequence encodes CASSLRGTEAFF.

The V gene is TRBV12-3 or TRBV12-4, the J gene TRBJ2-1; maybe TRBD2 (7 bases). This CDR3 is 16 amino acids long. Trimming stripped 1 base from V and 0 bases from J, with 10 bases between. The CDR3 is CASSLGGGSSYNEQFF. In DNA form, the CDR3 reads TGTGCCAGCAGTTTAGGGGGGGGCTCCTCCTACAATGAGCAGTTCTTC.

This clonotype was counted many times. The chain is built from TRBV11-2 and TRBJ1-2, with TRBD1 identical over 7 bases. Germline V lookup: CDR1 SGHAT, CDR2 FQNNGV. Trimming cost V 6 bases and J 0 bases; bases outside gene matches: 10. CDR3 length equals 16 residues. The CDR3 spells CASRRPRDRANYGYTF. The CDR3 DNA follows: TGTGCCAGCAGACGACCCCGGGACAGAGCTAACTATGGCTACACCTTC.

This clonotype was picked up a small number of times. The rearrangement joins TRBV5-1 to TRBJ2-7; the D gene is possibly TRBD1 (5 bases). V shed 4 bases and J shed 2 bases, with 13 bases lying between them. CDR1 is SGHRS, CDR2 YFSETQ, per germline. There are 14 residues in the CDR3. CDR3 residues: CASSPQGITYEQYF. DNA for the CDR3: TGCGCCAGCAGCCCCCAGGGTATAACCTACGAGCAGTACTTC.

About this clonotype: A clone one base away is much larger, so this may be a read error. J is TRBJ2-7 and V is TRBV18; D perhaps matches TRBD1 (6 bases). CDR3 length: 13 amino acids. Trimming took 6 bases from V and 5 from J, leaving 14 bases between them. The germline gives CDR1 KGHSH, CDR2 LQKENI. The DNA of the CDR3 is TGTGCCAGCTCCCCTCGACAGGCCCACGAGCAGTACTTC. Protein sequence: CASSPRQAHEQYF.

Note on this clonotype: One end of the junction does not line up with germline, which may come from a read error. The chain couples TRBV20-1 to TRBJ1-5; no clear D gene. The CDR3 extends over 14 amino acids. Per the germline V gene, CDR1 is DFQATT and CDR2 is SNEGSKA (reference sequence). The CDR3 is CSASSGSENQSQHF. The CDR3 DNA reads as TGCAGCGCTAGTTCGGGCAGCGAAAATCAGTCCCAGCATTTT.

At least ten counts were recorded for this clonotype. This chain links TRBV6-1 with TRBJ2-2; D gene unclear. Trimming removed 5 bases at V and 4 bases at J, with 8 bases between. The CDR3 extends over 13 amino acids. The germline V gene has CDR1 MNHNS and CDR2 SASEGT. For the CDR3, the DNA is TGTGCCAGCAGTACCCGTATCACCGGGGAGCTGTTTTTT. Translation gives CASSTRITGELFF.

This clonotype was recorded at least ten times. CDR3 coding DNA: TGCAGTGCTAGAGCGGGGGGGTACAATGAGCAGTTCTTC. Translated: CSARAGGYNEQFF. V and J are TRBV20-1 and TRBJ2-1; 8 nucleotides line up with TRBD2. After removal of 1 base from V and 4 bases from J, the junction contained 0 bases not matched to a gene. This CDR3 contains 13 residues. Germline CDR1 reads DFQATT; CDR2 reads SNEGSKA (reference sequence).

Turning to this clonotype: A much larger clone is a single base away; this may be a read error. The CDR3 DNA sequence: TGTGCCGGCAGCTTCATCAGCACCGGGGAGCTGTTTTTT. Protein: CAGSFISTGELFF. The V call is TRBV11-1, the J call TRBJ2-2; no clear D gene. Germline V lookup: CDR1 SGHAT, CDR2 FQDESV (reference sequence). The CDR3 covers 13 residues.

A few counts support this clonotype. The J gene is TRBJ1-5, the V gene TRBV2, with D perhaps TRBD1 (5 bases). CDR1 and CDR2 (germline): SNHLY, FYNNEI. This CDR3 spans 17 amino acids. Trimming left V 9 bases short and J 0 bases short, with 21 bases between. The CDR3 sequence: CASFWGPKLGSNQPQHF. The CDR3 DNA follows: TGTGCCAGTTTTTGGGGCCCCAAACTGGGTAGCAATCAGCCCCAGCATTTT.

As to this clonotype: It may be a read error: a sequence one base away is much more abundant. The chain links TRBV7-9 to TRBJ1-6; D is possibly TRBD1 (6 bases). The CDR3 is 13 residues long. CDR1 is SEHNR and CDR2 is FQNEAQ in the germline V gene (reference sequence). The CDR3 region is CAISFPGDSPLHF. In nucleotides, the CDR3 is TGTGCCATCAGCTTTCCAGGGGATTCACCCCTCCACTTT. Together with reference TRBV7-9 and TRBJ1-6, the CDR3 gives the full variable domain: DTGVSQNPRHKITKRGQNVTFRCDPISEHNRLYWYRQTLGQGPEFLTYFQNEAQLEKSRLLSDRFSAERPKGSFSTLEIQRTEQGDSAMYLCAISFPGDSPLHFGNGTRLTVT.

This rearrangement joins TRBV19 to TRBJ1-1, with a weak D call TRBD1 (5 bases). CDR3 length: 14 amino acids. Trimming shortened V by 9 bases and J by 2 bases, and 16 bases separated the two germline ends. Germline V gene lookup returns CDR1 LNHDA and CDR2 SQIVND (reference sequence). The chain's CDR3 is CASKYDRDNTEAFF. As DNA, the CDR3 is TGTGCCAGCAAATACGACCGGGACAACACTGAAGCTTTCTTT.